The present entry profiles one T cell receptor beta chain with its context. Its antigen has not been determined. No clone much larger than this one lies a single base away; base qualities are absent. A single peripheral blood draw of around 0.11 L on average was collected from each donor into heparinised tubes. A BD FACSAria II was used to sort naive, central memory, regulatory and stem cell-like memory CD4+ T cells with a panel that included CD45RO, CCR7, CD25, CD127, CD95 and CD27. All sorted populations exceeded 95% purity. PBMCs were separated immediately by Lymphoprep density gradient centrifugation and were stained directly, without being cultured. So that batch effects would be minimized, each experiment stained and sorted samples in pairs, pairing one healthy donor with one patient. These data come from a study of beta chain features in type 1 diabetes (dated by TCRdb to 2017 to 2018). Concerning the study at large: Patients and healthy donors did not differ in mean age, gender distribution, total cell number or subset yield. Regulatory and stem cell-like memory subsets were isolated from only 8 patients and roughly eight healthy donors, whereas naive and central memory subsets came from all 28 donors. In the study, recently diagnosed type 1 diabetes patients and matched healthy donors were compared on the TCRB repertoires of their sorted circulating CD4+ T cell subsets. A total of some 100,000,000 sorted cells were examined across all samples, and a strong correlation was observed between cell number per subset and RNA yield.

All of the isolated RNA was reverse transcribed with the High Capacity cDNA Reverse Transcription Kit, so expressed TCRB transcripts were sequenced. Deep immunoSEQ sequencing was applied to naive, central memory and regulatory T cell samples, giving an average of about 3.8 million total reads per sample. Sorted cells were lysed in RLT buffer, and RNA was extracted using DNase-treated RNeasy Micro or Mini kits according to cell number. To prevent cross-contamination, each cell subset was processed individually, whereas patient and healthy donor samples were processed jointly. The immunoSEQ multiplex PCR was used to amplify TCRB sequences from cDNA, yielding 87-bp fragments that span the CDR3 region. Sequencing of the amplicons was performed on the Illumina HiSeq platform. The paper's processing steps were these. PCR bias was corrected computationally using synthetic template baselines, and reads within Hamming distance 2 were collapsed, with unmergeable singletons discarded. Reads were aligned against IMGT to assign V, D and J genes, CDR3 length and insertions or deletions at six rearrangement sites. Within each subset, clonotype counts were normalized to sorted cell number, and only after that were true diversity and Gini coefficients computed with the tcR R package. The overlap coefficient, calculated on TCRB nucleotide sequences, was used to quantify repertoire sharing. As a proxy for the pre-selection repertoire, out-of-frame TCRB sequences from naive cells were analyzed. This immuneACCESS table, as held by TCRdb, lists in-frame sequences with V and J called but not all clones. Of the missing ones, under half trace to an unresolved V gene in checked studies; the others have no known cause. V and J calls plus clone size are reproduced from that table; the DNA served to infer D and trimming. Present in this sample are 600,000 to 650,000 clones, 15% to 18% of which were seen just once. Approximately 0.093% of the sample lies in the top ten.

Study-wide conclusions, independent of this receptor: Type 1 diabetes patients showed a moderate but significant shortening of TCRB CDR3 length in all four CD4+ subsets. Only small numbers of individuals were included in the HLA sub-analyses, which left unresolved whether HLA type had any influence on TCRB rearrangement. PCR may preferentially amplify shorter templates, but because patient and control samples were amplified and corrected together, any resulting skew would affect both groups equally. Because cDNA was sequenced instead of genomic DNA, highly expressing activated cells could be over-represented, though the groups showed no difference in activation or CD3 levels. The naive, central memory and regulatory TCRB repertoires appeared to resemble one another more closely among patients than among healthy donors. Patients with type 1 diabetes made fewer insertions and deleted more nucleotides at VDJ recombination sites, implying thymic rearrangement abnormalities.

From its cysteine to its phenylalanine, the CDR3 spans 15 amino acids. Solely the CDR3 DNA is kept, with 45 bases framed from the first base. Trimming removed 3 bases from V and 2 bases from J; the gene matches leave 6 bases unexplained. CDR1 and CDR2 are read off the germline V gene (reference sequence) as SGHNT and YYREEE. The sample consisted of naive CD4+ T cells from blood. This specimen's cell subset or site label, interpreted: true naive CD4+ T cells. The chain joins TRBV5-4 to TRBJ2-7; 9 bases in between match TRBD1. The receptor comes from a man aged 18 to 29 in good health. The DNA sequence follows: TGTGCCAGCAGCTCACCCCGGGACAGGGCCTACGAGCAGTACTTC. Translated, it gives CASSSPRDRAYEQYF. Here the CDR3 is joined to the reference TRBV5-4 and TRBJ2-7 genes, and the full variable domain is: ETGVTQSPTHLIKTRGQQVTLRCSSQSGHNTVSWYQQALGQGPQFIFQYYREEENGRGNFPPRFSGLQFPNYSSELNVNALELDDSALYLCASSSPRDRAYEQYFGPGTRLTVT.